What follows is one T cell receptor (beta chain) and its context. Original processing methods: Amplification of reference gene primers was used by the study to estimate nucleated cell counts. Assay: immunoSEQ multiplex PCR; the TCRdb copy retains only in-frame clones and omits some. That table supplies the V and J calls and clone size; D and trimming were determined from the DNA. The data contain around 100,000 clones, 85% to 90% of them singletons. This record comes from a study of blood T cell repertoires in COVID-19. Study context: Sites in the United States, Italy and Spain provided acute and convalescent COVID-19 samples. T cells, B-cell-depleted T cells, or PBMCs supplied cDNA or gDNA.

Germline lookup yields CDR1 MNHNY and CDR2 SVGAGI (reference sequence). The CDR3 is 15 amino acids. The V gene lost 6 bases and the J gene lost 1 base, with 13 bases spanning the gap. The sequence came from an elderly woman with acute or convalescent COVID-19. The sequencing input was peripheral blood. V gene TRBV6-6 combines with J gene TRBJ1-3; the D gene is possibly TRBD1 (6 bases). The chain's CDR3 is CASRATGQSGNTIYF. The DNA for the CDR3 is TGTGCCAGCAGGGCGACAGGCCAGTCTGGAAACACCATATATTTT.